Included here is one T cell receptor (beta chain) sequence, with context. Its antigen specificity is not known. No base-level quality is on record; no much larger clone is a single base apart. The sample originates from a study of blood T cell repertoires in COVID-19 (dated by TCRdb to about 2020). As for the study more broadly: Samples covering the acute and convalescent phases of COVID-19 were provided by collaborators in the United States, Italy and Spain. The samples were drawn from two sources: the first 160 participants of the ongoing ImmuneRACE study, and 1,254 subjects contributed by 6 global collaborators. Subjects who had been exposed to COVID-19, were actively infected with it, or had recovered from it provided the deeply sampled blood TCRbeta repertoires that made up the dataset. A freely available public database, intended as a resource for researchers studying the immune response to SARS-CoV-2, is where the repertoires were released. The material from the prospective study consisted of cDNA or gDNA derived from T cells, B-cell-depleted T cells, or PBMCs. Sample metadata almost always included a de-identified subject ID, COVID-19 status, age in years and sex. HLA class I and class II types, where available, came from metadata supplied by the sample provider rather than from assay-based typing.

TCRbeta CDR3 regions were amplified from genomic DNA by means of the immunoSEQ Assay, a bias-controlled multiplex PCR. The paper's processing steps were these. Within the assay, amplification of reference gene primers was used to estimate how many nucleated cells each sample contained. To quantify the absolute abundance of each unique TCRbeta CDR3 rearrangement, sequence reads were collapsed and filtered. For each sample, productive Simpson clonality was calculated by taking the square root of Simpson's diversity index across productive rearrangements. This is the immuneACCESS table as TCRdb keeps it, with only in-frame sequences that have V and J called. A part of the clones is gone; compared with another copy, unresolved V genes explain less than half, and the rest is unexplained. V, J and clone size are taken as reported in that table, and D and trimming were inferred from the DNA itself. In all, the sample holds fewer than 250,000 clones, and over 75% of those were seen once. Together, the top ten hold about 3.5% of the sample.

Per the germline V gene, KGHSH is the CDR1 and LQKENI is the CDR2. Its CDR3 holds 13 amino acids, cysteine through phenylalanine. Only CDR3 DNA is held: 39 bases, read in frame from base 1. V is trimmed back by 6 bases and J by 2 bases, and the junction contains 4 bases that no gene match accounts for. Broader findings and caveats from the paper: Clinical and demographic metadata were provided uncurated, with the amount varying by source and participant.

Participants in the prospective study were aged about 18 to 95 years, lived in some 24 United States geographic areas, and enrolled through a virtual design. In the prospective study, cohorts were assigned on the basis of participant-reported clinical history obtained from a screening survey and a study questionnaire. Exposed participants had been in contact, within 2 weeks of entering the study, with a person who had a PCR-confirmed or clinician-diagnosed case of COVID-19. In the prospective study, mobile phlebotomists collected whole blood, serum and a nasopharyngeal or oropharyngeal swab from each participant. Prospective study participants could optionally give additional blood draws and questionnaires over an approximately 2-month period. Blood samples from the prospective study were shipped frozen or at room temperature prior to DNA extraction.

This receptor was identified in a woman aged 30 to 39 who had been exposed to COVID-19. The specimen sequenced was PBMCs or T cells enriched from blood (not recorded which). Here the chain combines TRBV18 and TRBJ2-7; 7 bases in the junction line up with TRBD2. The CDR3 amino acid sequence is: CASSLAEPYEQYF. The DNA is TGTGCCAGCTCGCTAGCGGAACCCTACGAGCAGTACTTC.